The source of this TCR beta chain is a study of blood T cell repertoires in COVID-19. This CDR3 comprises 13 residues. The germline V and J ends were trimmed by 5 bases and 6 bases, with 11 bases remaining between them. CDR1 is MNHEY, CDR2 SVGAGI, per germline. In the study's own analysis: From reference gene primer amplification, estimates of nucleated cell counts were derived. Profiled with immunoSEQ multiplex PCR; TCRdb holds only in-frame clones, not every one. The DNA gave D and trimming, while V, J and clone size come from that table. The data contain 250,000 or so clones, 65% to 90% of them seen just once; the ten biggest clones take up over 1.5%.

The chain combines TRBV6-5 with TRBJ2-1, with a tentative D call TRBD2 (6 bases). Sequenced: peripheral blood. The TCR sequence derives from a man aged 25-40 years with active or convalescent COVID-19. CDR3 nucleotides: TGTGCCAGCAGTACTCCTAGCGTCAATGAGCAGTTCTTC. This translates into CASSTPSVNEQFF.